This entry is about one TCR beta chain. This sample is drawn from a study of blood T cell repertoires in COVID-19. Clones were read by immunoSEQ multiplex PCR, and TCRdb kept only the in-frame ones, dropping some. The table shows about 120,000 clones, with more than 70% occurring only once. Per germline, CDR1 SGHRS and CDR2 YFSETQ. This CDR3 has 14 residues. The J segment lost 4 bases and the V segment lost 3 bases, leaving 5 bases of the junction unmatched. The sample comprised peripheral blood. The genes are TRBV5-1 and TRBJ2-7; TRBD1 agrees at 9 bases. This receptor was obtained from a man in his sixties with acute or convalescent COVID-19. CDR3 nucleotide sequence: TGCGCCAGCAGCTGGAGGACAGGGGATTACGAGCAGTACTTC. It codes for CASSWRTGDYEQYF.